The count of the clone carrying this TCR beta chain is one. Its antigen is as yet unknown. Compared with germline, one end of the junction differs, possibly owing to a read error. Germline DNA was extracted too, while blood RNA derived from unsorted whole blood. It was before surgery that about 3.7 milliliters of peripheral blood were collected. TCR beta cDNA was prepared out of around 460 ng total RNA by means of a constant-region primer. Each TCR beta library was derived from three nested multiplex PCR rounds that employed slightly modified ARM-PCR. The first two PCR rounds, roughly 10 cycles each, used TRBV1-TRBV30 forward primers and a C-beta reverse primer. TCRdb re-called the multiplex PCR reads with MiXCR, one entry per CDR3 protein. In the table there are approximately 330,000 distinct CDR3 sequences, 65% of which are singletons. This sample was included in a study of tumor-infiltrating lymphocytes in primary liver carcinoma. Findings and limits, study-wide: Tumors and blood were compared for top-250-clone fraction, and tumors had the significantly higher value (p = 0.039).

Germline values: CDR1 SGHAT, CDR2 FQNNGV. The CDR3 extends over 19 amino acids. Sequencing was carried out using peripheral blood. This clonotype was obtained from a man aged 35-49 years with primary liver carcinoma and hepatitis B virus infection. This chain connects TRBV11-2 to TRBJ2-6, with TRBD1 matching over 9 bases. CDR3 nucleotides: TGTGCCAGAAGCTTAATAGGCCAGGGACAGGGTACTGGGGCCAACGTACTGACTTTC. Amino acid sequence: CARSLIGQGQGTGANVLTF.